A single sample gave rise to the 29 T cell receptor beta chains below, sequenced in a study of post-analysis software for immune sequencing data. Findings of the study overall: Patients carried roughly 5 TRBV segments more frequently than controls did, and TRBV5-6, TRBV5-1 and TRBV20-1 were among them.

Antigens of these TCRs are unknown. The TCR beta cDNA libraries contained unique molecular identifiers. TCRdb re-analysed the PCR reads in MiXCR, keeping a single row per CDR3 protein. This sample has more than 500,000 distinct CDR3 sequences, with roughly 34% found just once. The specimen sequenced was blood. The receptors were sampled from a girl under 18 with multiple sclerosis.

The gene calls are TRBV10-3 and TRBJ2-4, with D perhaps assigned TRBD1 or TRBD2 (6 bases each). Per the germline V gene, CDR1 is ENHRY and CDR2 is SYGVKD. V lost 2 bases and J lost 13, with 15 bases in between. CDR3 length equals 13 residues. CDR3 sequence (DNA): TGTGCCATCAGTGAGGGGGGGCAGGAGGCCCAGTACTTC. This codes for CAISEGGQEAQYF.

This chain uses TRBV5-1 with TRBJ2-5; no definite D call. V lost 0 bases and J 3 bases, leaving 6 bases between the germline ends. This CDR3 is built from 13 residues. Germline V gene data show CDR1 as SGHRS and CDR2 as YFSETQ. CDR3 DNA: TGCGCCAGCAGCTTGGGCAGAAAAGAGACCCAGTACTTC. Amino acids: CASSLGRKETQYF.

The chain joins TRBV2 to TRBJ2-3; TRBD2 matches at 12 bases. This CDR3 has 16 amino acids. Losses at the gene ends were 6 bases for V and 3 bases for J; bases not matched to a gene: 7. CDR1 and CDR2 from the germline V gene are SNHLY and FYNNEI. The CDR3 sequence is CASRKGLAGPTDTQYF. CDR3 nucleotides: TGTGCCAGCAGAAAAGGACTAGCGGGACCGACAGATACGCAGTATTTT.

Here the CDR3 reads CASSFGQGAQQYF. In DNA form, the CDR3 reads TGCGCCAGCAGCTTCGGGCAGGGGGCTCAGCAGTACTTC. The chain carries TRBV5-1 and TRBJ2-7; TRBD1 aligns across 8 bases. CDR1 is SGHRS and CDR2 is YFSETQ in the germline V gene. The CDR3 has 13 residues. The V and J ends lost 2 bases and 8 bases, in that order; junction bases with no gene match: 6.

This clonotype was detected only a few times. The chain carries TRBV6-4 and TRBJ2-7, with 11 bases aligning to TRBD2. V lost 2 bases and J lost 2; bases outside the gene matches: 11. CDR1 is MRHNA and CDR2 is SNTAGT in the germline V gene. CDR3 length: 18 amino acids. The CDR3 nucleotides are TGTGCCAGCAGTGACCCTCTGCCTAGCGGGGGGTTCCCCTACGAGCAGTACTTC. It encodes CASSDPLPSGGFPYEQYF.

This chain connects TRBV6-1 to TRBJ2-1; 14 nucleotides align to TRBD2. The CDR3 runs 16 residues. Germline V gene lookup returns CDR1 MNHNS and CDR2 SASEGT. Germline trimming cut 7 bases from V and 4 bases from J; bases unmatched to any gene: 6. The CDR3 reads CASKLGTSGGYNEQFF. DNA of the CDR3: TGTGCCAGCAAACTCGGGACTAGCGGGGGATACAATGAGCAGTTCTTC.

This clonotype appeared a few times. This chain joins TRBV3-1 and TRBJ2-1; D possibly corresponds to TRBD2 (7 bases). V was shortened by 8 bases and J by 5 bases, with 19 bases between the two germline ends. CDR1 LGHDT and CDR2 YNNKEL come from the germline V gene (reference sequence). CDR3 size: 15 residues. CDR3 DNA: TGTGCCAGCGTTCGGTCGGGGGGCCCCCACAATGAGCAGTTCTTC. This gives the protein CASVRSGGPHNEQFF.

Details on this clonotype: This clone may be a read error of a much larger clone one base away. This sequence joins TRBV12-3 or TRBV12-4 and TRBJ2-3, with D tentatively TRBD1 or TRBD2 (6 bases each). This CDR3 contains 12 residues. CDR3 amino acids: CGSGGGGDTQYF. In DNA form, the CDR3 reads TGTGGGTCCGGAGGGGGTGGAGATACGCAGTATTTT.

This clonotype showed up just a few times. The rearrangement links TRBV20-1 to TRBJ2-5; 8 positions agree with TRBD1. The V and J ends lost 5 bases and 5 bases, in that order; junction bases with no gene match: 10. This CDR3 spans 14 amino acids. Per the germline V gene, CDR1 is DFQATT and CDR2 is SNEGSKA (reference sequence). The CDR3 sequence: CSAPSTGERETQYF. The CDR3 nucleotides read TGCAGTGCTCCATCGACAGGGGAAAGGGAGACCCAGTACTTC.

This clonotype was counted only a few times. The rearrangement uses TRBV20-1 and TRBJ1-2, with TRBD1 matching over 10 bases. J gave up 3 bases and V 2 bases, and 3 bases lay outside the gene matches. Per germline, CDR1 DFQATT and CDR2 SNEGSKA (reference sequence). This CDR3 has 14 residues. The CDR3 protein is CSARRQGADYGYTF. In DNA form, the CDR3 reads TGCAGTGCTAGAAGACAGGGGGCGGACTATGGCTACACCTTC.

This clonotype was observed a handful of times. V is TRBV11-1 and J is TRBJ1-1; no definite D call. Trimming took off 7 bases at V and 0 bases at J, with 15 bases between the two ends. CDR1 SGHAT and CDR2 FQDESV come from the germline V gene (reference sequence). There are 15 residues in the CDR3. CDR3 protein: CASTSSWALNTEAFF. CDR3 nucleotides: TGTGCCAGCACGTCGTCGTGGGCTTTGAACACTGAAGCTTTCTTT.

This clonotype came up a few times. The chain employs TRBV12-3 or TRBV12-4 and TRBJ2-3; 12 positions agree with TRBD2. J was trimmed by 2 bases and V by 3 bases; bases with no gene match: 15. The CDR3 contains 20 residues. CDR3 sequence (DNA): TGTGCCAGCAGTTTCACCGGACTAGCGGGGCCGCATTCCGTCACAGATACGCAGTATTTT. It is translated as CASSFTGLAGPHSVTDTQYF.

The chain has TRBV7-9 and TRBJ2-3, with 11 bases matching TRBD2. V was clipped by 6 bases and J by 9 bases; unmatched bases: 11. The germline V gene encodes CDR1 SEHNR and CDR2 FQNEAQ (reference sequence). The CDR3 has 15 amino acids. CDR3 in DNA: TGTGCCAGCAGGTCACTAGCGGGGGCGTCGCCGACGCAGTATTTT. This gives the protein CASRSLAGASPTQYF.

In its sample, this clonotype was seen a few times. This chain connects TRBV5-1 to TRBJ2-6; D uncertain. This CDR3 contains 18 residues. V lost 3 bases to trimming and J lost 1 base, with 17 bases between them. The germline gives CDR1 SGHRS, CDR2 YFSETQ. The CDR3 loop is CASSSTPLTASGANVLTF. CDR3 bases: TGCGCCAGCAGCTCAACCCCCTTAACAGCGTCTGGGGCCAACGTCCTGACTTTC.

The chain is built from TRBV7-2 and TRBJ2-3, with no clear D. CDR1 SGHTA and CDR2 FQGNSA come from the germline V gene. CDR3 length equals 14 residues. V was clipped by 3 bases and J by 3 bases, with 10 bases between them. This CDR3 is CASSFDTETDTQYF. The CDR3 coding sequence is TGTGCCAGCAGCTTCGACACCGAAACAGATACGCAGTATTTT.

This clonotype was counted only a few times. This CDR3 reads CASSTQPRTEETQYF. CDR3 sequence (DNA): TGCGCCAGCAGCACCCAACCAAGGACAGAAGAGACCCAGTACTTC. The gene calls are TRBV5-1 and TRBJ2-5; D is perhaps TRBD1 (6 bases). Trimming removed 4 bases at V and 3 bases at J, with 16 bases between. This CDR3 comprises 15 residues. Germline assignment: CDR1 SGHRS and CDR2 YFSETQ.

J is TRBJ1-4 and V is TRBV7-9, with D uncertain. V lost 5 bases and J lost 5, with 18 bases in between. Germline values: CDR1 SEHNR, CDR2 FQNEAQ (reference sequence). The length of the CDR3 is 16 residues. The CDR3 bases are TGTGCCAGCAGCCCTGGTCTACAAGGTTCCAATGAAAAACTGTTTTTT. Protein sequence: CASSPGLQGSNEKLFF. The full variable domain, with the rest looked up from reference TRBV7-9 and TRBJ1-4, is DTGVSQNPRHKITKRGQNVTFRCDPISEHNRLYWYRQTLGQGPEFLTYFQNEAQLEKSRLLSDRFSAERPKGSFSTLEIQRTEQGDSAMYLCASSPGLQGSNEKLFFGSGTQLSVL.

This clonotype appeared a few times. The CDR3 is CASSVDGTPTYEQYF. The CDR3 DNA sequence: TGTGCCAGCAGCGTAGACGGGACACCTACCTACGAGCAGTACTTC. The rearrangement joins TRBV9 to TRBJ2-7; D possibly corresponds to TRBD1 (6 bases). The length of the CDR3 is 15 residues. Germline CDR1 and CDR2: SGDLS and YYNGEE. V lost 0 bases and J lost 2, with 12 bases in between.

This clonotype was seen only a few times. J is TRBJ1-6 and V is TRBV6-5; 7 bases are a match to TRBD1. CDR3 length: 14 amino acids. Germline V gives CDR1 MNHEY, CDR2 SVGAGI. Trimming took 7 bases from V and 6 from J; bases not matched to a gene: 6. The CDR3 sequence: CASNGGQPNSPLHF. The CDR3 nucleotides read TGTGCCAGCAATGGGGGACAGCCTAATTCACCCCTCCACTTT.

Here the CDR3 reads CASSSTGQENTEAFF. CDR3 nucleotide sequence: TGTGCCAGCAGTAGTACGGGACAGGAGAACACTGAAGCTTTCTTT. The chain links TRBV2 to TRBJ1-1, with 8 bases aligning to TRBD1. CDR1 is SNHLY, CDR2 FYNNEI, per germline. Trimming at V came to 5 bases and at J to 1 base, leaving 6 bases not matched to a gene. This CDR3 region has 15 residues.

This clonotype was seen more than once but under ten times. V usage is TRBV19 and J usage is TRBJ2-3; 10 nucleotides line up with TRBD1. V dropped 9 bases and J dropped 5; count of bases not matched to a gene: 8. Germline values: CDR1 LNHDA, CDR2 SQIVND (reference sequence). This CDR3 has 14 residues. The DNA for the CDR3 is TGTGCCAGACTCCGCAGGACAGGGGGAGATACGCAGTATTTT. This gives the protein CARLRRTGGDTQYF.

The chain has TRBV10-3 and TRBJ1-5; D call uncertain. The V gene's germline CDR1 is ENHRY and CDR2 SYGVKD. Trimming pared 0 bases from V and 2 bases from J, leaving 8 bases between. The CDR3 spans 15 residues. CDR3 residues: CAISESNWGNQPQHF. CDR3 coding DNA: TGTGCCATCAGTGAGTCGAATTGGGGCAATCAGCCCCAGCATTTT.

The chain combines TRBV12-3 or TRBV12-4 with TRBJ1-4, with D possibly matching TRBD1 (5 bases). Trimming took 5 bases from V and 0 from J, leaving 10 bases between them. The CDR3 is made up of 15 amino acids. The DNA of the CDR3 is TGTGCCAGCAGTGAACAGGCCGCAACTAATGAAAAACTGTTTTTT. As protein: CASSEQAATNEKLFF.

The V call is TRBV20-1, the J call TRBJ1-2; possible D gene TRBD1, 6 bases. Trimming shortened V by 3 bases and J by 5 bases, and 34 bases separated the two germline ends. The germline CDR1 and CDR2 sequences are DFQATT and SNEGSKA (reference sequence). The CDR3 extends over 20 amino acids. This CDR3 reads CSASAYGDTYTSRPTYGYTF. DNA for the CDR3: TGCAGTGCTAGTGCGTATGGGGACACATACACCTCTAGACCCACTTATGGCTACACCTTC.

This clonotype was detected only a few times. The chain joins TRBV6-6 to TRBJ2-1, with TRBD1 identical over 7 bases. CDR1 and CDR2 from the germline V gene are MNHNY and SVGAGI (reference sequence). This CDR3 is 16 amino acids long. After removal of 6 bases from V and 2 bases from J, the junction contained 10 bases not matched to a gene. In DNA form, the CDR3 reads TGTGCCAGCAGCCCCAGGTCGACAGGGCCCTACAATGAGCAGTTCTTC. Translation gives CASSPRSTGPYNEQFF.

This clonotype has only a few counts. The genes are TRBV15 and TRBJ1-1; the match to TRBD1 covers 8 bases. Losses at the gene ends were 1 base for V and 2 bases for J; bases not matched to a gene: 3. This CDR3 spans 15 amino acids. The germline V gene has CDR1 LNHNV and CDR2 YYDKDF (reference sequence). The CDR3: CATSRVGTGNTEAFF. CDR3 in DNA: TGTGCCACCAGCAGAGTAGGGACAGGCAACACTGAAGCTTTCTTT.

The chain links TRBV12-3 or TRBV12-4 to TRBJ2-2; possible D gene TRBD1, 6 bases. Trimming removed 4 bases at V and 0 bases at J, with 12 bases between. The CDR3 has 16 amino acids. The CDR3 region is CASSYGQIANTGELFF. As DNA, the CDR3 is TGTGCCAGCAGTTACGGACAGATCGCGAACACCGGGGAGCTGTTTTTT.

This clonotype was observed many times. The V call is TRBV6-2 or TRBV6-3, the J call TRBJ2-1; D is unresolved. This CDR3 spans 11 amino acids. Per the germline V gene, CDR1 is MNHEY and CDR2 is SVGEGT. Trimming took off 4 bases at V and 9 bases at J, with 7 bases between the two ends. The CDR3 DNA is TGTGCCAGCAGTTTACTGGGTGAGCAGTTCTTC. Amino acid sequence: CASSLLGEQFF.

The V gene is TRBV6-5, the J gene TRBJ1-4; tentatively, D is TRBD1 (6 bases). Germline V gene data show CDR1 as MNHEY and CDR2 as SVGAGI. There are 13 residues in the CDR3. Deletions cut 2 bases from V and 8 bases from J, with 9 bases between. CDR3 amino acids: CASSYGGREKLFF. The DNA for the CDR3 is TGTGCCAGCAGTTACGGGGGCCGCGAAAAACTGTTTTTT.